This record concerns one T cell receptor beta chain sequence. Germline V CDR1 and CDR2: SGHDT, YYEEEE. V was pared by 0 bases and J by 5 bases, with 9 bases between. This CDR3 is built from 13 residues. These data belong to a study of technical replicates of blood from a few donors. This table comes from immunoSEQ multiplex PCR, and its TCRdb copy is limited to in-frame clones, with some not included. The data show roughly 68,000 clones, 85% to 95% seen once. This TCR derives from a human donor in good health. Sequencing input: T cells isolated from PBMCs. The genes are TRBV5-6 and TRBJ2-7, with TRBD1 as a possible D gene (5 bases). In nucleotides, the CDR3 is TGTGCCAGCAGCTTGGCAGGGAAGGACGAGCAGTACTTC. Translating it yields CASSLAGKDEQYF. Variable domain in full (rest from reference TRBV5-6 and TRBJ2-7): DAGVTQSPTHLIKTRGQQVTLRCSPKSGHDTVSWYQQALGQGPQFIFQYYEEEERQRGNFPDRFSGHQFPNYSSELNVNALLLGDSALYLCASSLAGKDEQYFGPGTRLTVT.